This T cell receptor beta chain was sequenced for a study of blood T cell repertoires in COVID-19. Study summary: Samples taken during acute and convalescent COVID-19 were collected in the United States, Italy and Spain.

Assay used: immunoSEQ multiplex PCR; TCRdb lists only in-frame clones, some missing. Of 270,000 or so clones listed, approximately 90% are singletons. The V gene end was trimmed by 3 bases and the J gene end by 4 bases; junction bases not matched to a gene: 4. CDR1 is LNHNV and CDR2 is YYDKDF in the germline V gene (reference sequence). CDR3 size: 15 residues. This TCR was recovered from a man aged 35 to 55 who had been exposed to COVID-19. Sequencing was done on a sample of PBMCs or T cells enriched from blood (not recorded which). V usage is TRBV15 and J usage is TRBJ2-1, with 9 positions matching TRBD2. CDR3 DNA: TGTGCCACCAGCAGGTCGGGACTAGCATACAATGAGCAGTTCTTC. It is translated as CATSRSGLAYNEQFF.